A single sample is the source of the 24 T cell receptor beta chains below, sequenced in a study of T cells in Graves' hyperthyroidism and ophthalmopathy. Using RNA transcripts as the source, TCR beta CDR3 regions were amplified. First-round RT-PCR with HTBI primers amplified the TCR CDR3 region. MiXCR, run by TCRdb on the multiplex PCR reads, gives a single entry per CDR3 protein. The sample holds 280,000 or so distinct CDR3 sequences; roughly 15% are singletons and the top ten take 30% to 35%. Sequencing was carried out using blood. The receptors stem from a woman aged 45 to 65 with Graves' hyperthyroidism that later progressed to Graves' ophthalmopathy.

The chain carries TRBV11-2 and TRBJ1-2; the D is unclear. This CDR3 has 14 amino acids. CDR1 is SGHAT and CDR2 is FQNNGV in the germline V gene. The V and J ends lost 5 bases and 4 bases respectively, with 14 bases between them. Here the CDR3 reads CASSIWNPTYGYTF. In DNA form, the CDR3 reads TGTGCCAGCAGCATATGGAATCCTACCTATGGCTACACCTTC.

The rearrangement links TRBV12-3 or TRBV12-4 to TRBJ2-2; 13 bases align to TRBD2. Trimming cost V 7 bases and J 8 bases; bases outside gene matches: 4. CDR3 length equals 14 residues. The CDR3 is CASTGLAGPGELFF. The CDR3, as DNA: TGTGCCAGCACGGGACTAGCGGGACCTGGGGAGCTGTTTTTT.

This clonotype was counted at least ten times. The V and J genes are TRBV12-3 or TRBV12-4 and TRBJ1-6; D is uncertain. CDR3 length equals 15 residues. The V and J ends lost 5 bases and 8 bases respectively, with 16 bases between them. As DNA, the CDR3 is TGTGCCAGCAGTCCACTTACGGGAATCGATTCACCCCTCCACTTT. It encodes CASSPLTGIDSPLHF.

As for this clonotype: This may be a read error: a much more frequent sequence differs by one nucleotide. The V call is TRBV2, the J call TRBJ2-6; 8 bases agree with TRBD2. The CDR3 has 17 residues. Germline lookup yields CDR1 SNHLY and CDR2 FYNNEI. In DNA, the CDR3 is TGTGCCAGCAGTCACGGACTAGCCCCCTCTGGGGCCAACATCCTGACTTTC. Amino acid sequence: CASSHGLAPSGANILTF.

This clonotype showed up just a few times. The rearrangement links TRBV20-1 to TRBJ2-7; no clear D. CDR1 DFQATT and CDR2 SNEGSKA come from the germline V gene (reference sequence). Trimming pared 6 bases from V and 4 bases from J, leaving 16 bases between. This CDR3 contains 13 residues. The CDR3 bases are TGCAGTGCCTCAGGCAAAAGGTTTTACGAGCAGTACTTC. It codes for CSASGKRFYEQYF.

The sample holds many counts of this clonotype. This rearrangement joins TRBV11-2 to TRBJ1-1; TRBD1 is a possible D gene (6 bases). The CDR3 is 14 amino acids. In germline, CDR1 is SGHAT, CDR2 FQNNGV. V lost 5 bases and J lost 0, with 10 bases in between. CDR3 residues: CASSAGTMNTEAFF. In DNA, the CDR3 is TGTGCCAGCAGCGCCGGGACAATGAACACTGAAGCTTTCTTT.

This clonotype was recorded at least ten times. The chain uses TRBV30 and TRBJ1-3, with 7 bases fitting TRBD1. Looked up from germline, CDR1 is GTSNPN and CDR2 is SVGIG (reference sequence). The CDR3 loop spans 15 amino acids. With V trimmed by 4 bases and J by 5 bases, 11 bases remained unmatched. The CDR3 DNA follows: TGTGCCTGGAAACCTCCCGGGGACAGACGAAACACCATATATTTT. This encodes CAWKPPGDRRNTIYF.

This clonotype was counted many times. This chain links TRBV5-1 with TRBJ1-4; D not resolved. Germline CDR1 SGHRS, CDR2 YFSETQ. The CDR3 contains 14 residues. V lost 2 bases to trimming and J lost 6 bases, with 11 bases between them. CDR3 region: CASSFGTAYEKLFF. Written as DNA, the CDR3 is TGCGCCAGCAGCTTCGGCACAGCGTATGAAAAACTGTTTTTT.

The chain is built from TRBV20-1 and TRBJ2-1; no firm D call. Germline V gene lookup returns CDR1 DFQATT and CDR2 SNEGSKA (reference sequence). This CDR3 is 11 amino acids long. V shed 6 bases and J shed 5 bases, with 8 bases lying between them. In nucleotides, the CDR3 is TGCAGTGCCCTAGGAGACAATGAGCAGTTCTTC. The encoded protein is CSALGDNEQFF.

On this clonotype itself: An end of the junction does not agree with germline; a read error may underlie this. This rearrangement joins TRBV20-1 to TRBJ2-3, with D maybe TRBD2 (7 bases). Germline-derived CDR1 and CDR2 are DFQATT and SNEGSKA (reference sequence). The CDR3 length is 13 residues. CDR3 nucleotides: TGCAGTGCCAGAGGGGGGGCCATGCCTACGCAGTATTTT. Its protein is CSARGGAMPTQYF.

This clonotype has ten or more counts. For the CDR3, the DNA is TGTGCCAGCAGTCCCAAAACTTACCGGGTCGGATGGCCTGAAGCTTTCTTT. Encoded protein: CASSPKTYRVGWPEAFF. The rearrangement joins TRBV28 to TRBJ1-1; D gene uncertain. Trimming took off 5 bases at V and 6 bases at J, with 25 bases between the two ends. This CDR3 spans 17 amino acids. From germline, CDR1 is MDHEN and CDR2 SYDVKM.

The genes are TRBV9 and TRBJ2-3; 9 bases match TRBD2. CDR3 length equals 16 residues. V was pared by 0 bases and J by 5 bases, with 7 bases of the junction left unmatched. Germline-derived CDR1 and CDR2 are SGDLS and YYNGEE. The CDR3 bases are TGTGCCAGCAGCGTAGAGGATGGCGGGAGGGAAGATACGCAGTATTTT. It specifies CASSVEDGGREDTQYF.

The rearrangement uses TRBV29-1 and TRBJ1-2; D gene uncertain. CDR3 length: 14 residues. Looked up from germline, CDR1 is SQVTM and CDR2 is ANQGSEA. V was clipped by 3 bases and J by 0 bases, with 11 bases between them. CDR3 bases: TGCAGCGTTGATAGGTCTGGGGCTAACTATGGCTACACCTTC. It yields the protein CSVDRSGANYGYTF.

In its sample, this clonotype was seen many times. This chain uses TRBV5-1 with TRBJ2-5, with D uncertain. CDR1 is SGHRS, CDR2 YFSETQ, per germline. The V end was cut by 3 bases, the J end by 5 bases, with 8 bases between. This CDR3 region has 12 residues. The CDR3: CASSSQKETQYF. The CDR3 nucleotides are TGCGCCAGCAGCTCGCAGAAGGAGACCCAGTACTTC.

This clonotype was seen more than once but under ten times. A read error may be the cause here, since a much bigger clone is one base away. The chain has TRBV28 and TRBJ1-5; 12 bases are a match to TRBD1. Trimming cost V 4 bases and J 0 bases; bases outside gene matches: 4. This CDR3 has 17 residues. Looked up from germline, CDR1 is MDHEN and CDR2 is SYDVKM. For the CDR3, the DNA is TGTGCCAGCAGTTACAGGGACAGGGGGCATAGCAATCAGCCCCAGCATTTT. The encoded protein is CASSYRDRGHSNQPQHF.

There are many counts of this clonotype. The chain couples TRBV6-2 or TRBV6-3 to TRBJ2-7; TRBD2 aligns across 8 bases. Trimming removed 0 bases from V and 3 bases from J; junction bases left unmatched: 10. The CDR3 totals 17 residues. The germline gives CDR1 MNHEY, CDR2 SVGEGT. The CDR3: CASSYSVSSGSYYEQYF. The CDR3, as DNA: TGTGCCAGCAGTTACTCGGTTTCCAGCGGGAGTTACTACGAGCAGTACTTC.

Many counts were recorded for this clonotype. The chain is built from TRBV11-2 and TRBJ2-1, with 12 bases lining up with TRBD2. Germline V gene sequence: CDR1 SGHAT, CDR2 FQNNGV. The CDR3 runs to 17 residues. Trimming at V came to 2 bases and at J to 5 bases, leaving 7 bases not matched to a gene. This CDR3 reads CASSLRLAGDRDNEQFF. CDR3 coding DNA: TGTGCCAGCAGCTTAAGACTAGCGGGAGATAGGGACAATGAGCAGTTCTTC.

This clonotype was picked up many times. V is TRBV20-1 and J is TRBJ1-1; D perhaps matches TRBD1 (5 bases). V was cut by 2 bases and J by 2 bases, with 6 bases left in between. Germline lookup yields CDR1 DFQATT and CDR2 SNEGSKA (reference sequence). The CDR3 runs 12 residues. The CDR3 DNA reads as TGCAGTGCTAGAAGGGGAAACACTGAAGCTTTCTTT. It encodes CSARRGNTEAFF.

At least ten counts were recorded for this clonotype. The J gene is TRBJ1-2, the V gene TRBV6-1; D gene uncertain. The CDR3 length is 14 residues. CDR1 and CDR2 (germline): MNHNS, SASEGT. Trimming shortened V by 3 bases and J by 9 bases, and 17 bases separated the two germline ends. The CDR3 bases are TGTGCCAGCAGTGACCCCGGGTGGCCCTTGCGCTACACCTTC. This translates into CASSDPGWPLRYTF.

This clonotype occurred many times. This chain connects TRBV27 to TRBJ2-1, with 9 bases fitting TRBD2. The junction had 6 bases not matched to a gene; V was cut back by 6 bases and J by 3 bases. The CDR3 contains 15 residues. Germline V gene data show CDR1 as MNHEY and CDR2 as SMNVEV (reference sequence). CDR3 DNA sequence: TGTGCCAGCAGCTTAGCGGGAGTTGGCTACAATGAGCAGTTCTTC. Translating gives CASSLAGVGYNEQFF.

Ten or more counts support this clonotype. Written as DNA, the CDR3 is TGCAGTGCTAGCCCGACTAGCAGAGTCACAGATACGCAGTATTTT. It encodes CSASPTSRVTDTQYF. This chain connects TRBV20-1 to TRBJ2-3; 7 bases align to TRBD2. CDR1 is DFQATT and CDR2 is SNEGSKA in the germline V gene (reference sequence). Trimming cost V 3 bases and J 2 bases; bases outside gene matches: 8. This CDR3 is built from 15 residues.

Note on this clonotype: A much larger clone lies a single base off, so this may be a read error. The V and J genes are TRBV11-2 and TRBJ2-7; TRBD2 is a possible D gene (7 bases). This CDR3 is 13 amino acids long. V shed 8 bases and J shed 3 bases, with 14 bases lying between them. Germline V gives CDR1 SGHAT, CDR2 FQNNGV. The DNA of the CDR3 is TGTGCCAGCTCCGACGGGGGGCTCTACGAGCAGTACTTC. It specifies CASSDGGLYEQYF.

Remarks on this clonotype: Being one base from a much bigger clone, this may be a read error. The chain couples TRBV6-1 to TRBJ2-3; D could derive from TRBD1 or TRBD2 (5 bases each). The CDR3 covers 14 residues. The V gene's germline CDR1 is MNHNS and CDR2 SASEGT. CDR3 coding DNA: TGTGCCAGCAGCGATAGGGACCTGACAGATGCGCAGTATTTT. Protein sequence: CASSDRDLTDAQYF.

This clonotype came up many times. The chain uses TRBV13 and TRBJ2-5; 9 bases map to TRBD2. The V and J ends lost 4 bases and 2 bases, in that order; junction bases with no gene match: 8. Per the germline V gene, CDR1 is PRHDT and CDR2 is FYEKMQ (reference sequence). The CDR3 sequence is 16 residues long. CDR3 nucleotide sequence: TGTGCCAGCAGCTCTCTCCTAGCGGGACAGCAAGAGACCCAGTACTTC. Protein product: CASSSLLAGQQETQYF.